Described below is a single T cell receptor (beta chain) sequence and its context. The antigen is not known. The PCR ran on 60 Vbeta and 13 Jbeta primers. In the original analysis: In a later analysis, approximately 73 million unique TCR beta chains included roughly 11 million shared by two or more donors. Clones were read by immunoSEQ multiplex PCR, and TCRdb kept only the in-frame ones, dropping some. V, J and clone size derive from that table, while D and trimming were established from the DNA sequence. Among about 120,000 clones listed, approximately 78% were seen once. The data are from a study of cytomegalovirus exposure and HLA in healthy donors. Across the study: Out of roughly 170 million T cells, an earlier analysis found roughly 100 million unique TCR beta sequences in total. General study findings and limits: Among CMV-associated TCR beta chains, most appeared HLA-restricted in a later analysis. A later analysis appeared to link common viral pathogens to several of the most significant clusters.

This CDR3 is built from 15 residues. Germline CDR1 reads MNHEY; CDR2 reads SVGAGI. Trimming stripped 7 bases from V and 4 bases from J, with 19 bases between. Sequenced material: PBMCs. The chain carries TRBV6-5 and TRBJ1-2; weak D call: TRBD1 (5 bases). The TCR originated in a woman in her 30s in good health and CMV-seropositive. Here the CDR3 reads CASTPERRGSYGYTF. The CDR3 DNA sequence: TGTGCCAGCACCCCCGAGCGTAGGGGAAGCTATGGCTACACCTTC.